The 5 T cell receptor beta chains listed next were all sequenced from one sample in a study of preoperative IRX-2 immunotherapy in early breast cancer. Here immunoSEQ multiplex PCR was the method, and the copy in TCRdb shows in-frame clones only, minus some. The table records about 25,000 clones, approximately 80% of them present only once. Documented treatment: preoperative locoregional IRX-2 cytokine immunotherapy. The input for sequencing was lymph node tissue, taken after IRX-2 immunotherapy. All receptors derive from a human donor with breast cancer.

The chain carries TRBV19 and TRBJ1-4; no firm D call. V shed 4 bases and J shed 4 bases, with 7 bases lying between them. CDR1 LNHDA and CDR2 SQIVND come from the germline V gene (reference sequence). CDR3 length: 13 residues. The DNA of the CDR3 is TGTGCCAGTAGTACACCTCTTAATGAAAAACTGTTTTTT. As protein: CASSTPLNEKLFF.

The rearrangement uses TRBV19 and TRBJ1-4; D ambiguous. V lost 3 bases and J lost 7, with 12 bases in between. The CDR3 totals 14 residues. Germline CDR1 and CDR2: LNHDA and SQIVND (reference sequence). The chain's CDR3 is CASSIPGVGEKLFF. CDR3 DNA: TGTGCCAGTAGTATCCCCGGCGTCGGTGAAAAACTGTTTTTT. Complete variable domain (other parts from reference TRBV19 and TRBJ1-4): DGGITQSPKYLFRKEGQNVTLSCEQNLNHDAMYWYRQDPGQGLRLIYYSQIVNDFQKGDIAEGYSVSREKKESFPLTVTSAQKNPTAFYLCASSIPGVGEKLFFGSGTQLSVL.

The CDR3 here is CASSPPISDTQYF. CDR3 nucleotides: TGTGCCAGCTCACCCCCAATTTCAGATACGCAGTATTTT. The J gene is TRBJ2-3, the V gene TRBV18; unclear D gene. CDR3 length equals 13 residues. Germline V gene data show CDR1 as KGHSH and CDR2 as LQKENI. V was trimmed by 3 bases and J by 4 bases, leaving 8 bases between them.

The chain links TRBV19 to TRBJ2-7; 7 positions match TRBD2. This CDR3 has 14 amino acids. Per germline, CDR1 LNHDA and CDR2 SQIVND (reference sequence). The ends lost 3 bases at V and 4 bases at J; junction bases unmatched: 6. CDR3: CASSMGGTFYEQYF. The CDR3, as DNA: TGTGCCAGTAGTATGGGGGGGACTTTTTACGAGCAGTACTTC.

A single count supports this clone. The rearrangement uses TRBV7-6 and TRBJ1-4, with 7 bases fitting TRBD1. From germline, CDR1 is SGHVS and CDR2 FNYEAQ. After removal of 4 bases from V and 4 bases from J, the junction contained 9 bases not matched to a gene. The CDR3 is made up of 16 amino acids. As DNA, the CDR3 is TGTGCCAGCAGCTCCGGGTGGGACAGCCGTAATGAAAAACTGTTTTTT. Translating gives CASSSGWDSRNEKLFF.